The entry below describes one T cell receptor (beta chain). The sample comes from a study of T cell changes during pregnancy in multiple sclerosis. V was cut by 10 bases and J by 5 bases, with 18 bases left in between. The CDR3 is 14 amino acids. Germline CDR1 is SNHLY and CDR2 is FYNNEI. The protocol was immunoSEQ multiplex PCR, while the TCRdb copy is restricted to in-frame clones and leaves out a portion. The table shows 60,000 or so clones, with about 88% occurring only once. The sequenced sample was peripheral blood, obtained in the first trimester of pregnancy. This receptor was taken from a female donor with multiple sclerosis, enrolled in a pregnancy study. The rearrangement links TRBV2 to TRBJ2-1; weak D call: TRBD2 (5 bases). Here the CDR3 reads CATGWRRNNNEQFF. In DNA, the CDR3 is TGTGCCACGGGATGGAGGAGAAATAACAATGAGCAGTTCTTC.